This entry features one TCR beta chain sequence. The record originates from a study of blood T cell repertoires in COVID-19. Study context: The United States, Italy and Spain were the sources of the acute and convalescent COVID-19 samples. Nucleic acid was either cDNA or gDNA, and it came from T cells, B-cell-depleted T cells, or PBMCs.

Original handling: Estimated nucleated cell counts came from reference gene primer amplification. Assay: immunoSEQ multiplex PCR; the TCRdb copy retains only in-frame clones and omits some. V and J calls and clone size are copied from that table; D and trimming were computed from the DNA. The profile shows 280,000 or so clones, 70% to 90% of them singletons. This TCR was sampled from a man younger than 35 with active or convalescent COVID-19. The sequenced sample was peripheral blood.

In DNA form, the CDR3 reads TGTGCCAGCAGCGACAGGGACAGCACAGATACGCAGTATTTT. This codes for CASSDRDSTDTQYF. The chain carries TRBV13 and TRBJ2-3; TRBD1 agrees at 7 bases. Trimming at V came to 5 bases and at J to 0 bases, leaving 2 bases not matched to a gene. Germline V gene data show CDR1 as PRHDT and CDR2 as FYEKMQ (reference sequence). This CDR3 is 14 amino acids long.